The rows below give T cell receptor beta chains drawn from one sample of a study of T cell responses to AZD1222 COVID-19 vaccine. Using immunoSEQ multiplex PCR, the repertoire was profiled, and TCRdb retains in-frame clones only, with some absent. The sample has about 110,000 clones, 70% to 90% seen once. This specimen consisted of peripheral blood, obtained 28 days after the second AZD1222 dose. The receptors come from an adult who received the AZD1222 COVID-19 vaccine. Both conserved end residues are part of each CDR3. D genes are given only for firm matches. Expanded clones get a size class; other rows say once, few or many, or leave the size out.

abundance: -
j_gene: TRBJ1-2
d_gene: -
v_gene: TRBV9
CDR3nt: TGTGCCAGCAGCGCCGCCTCTGACAGATATGGCTACACCTTC
CDR3aa: CASSAASDRYGYTF

abundance: -
j_gene: TRBJ1-1
d_gene: -
v_gene: TRBV6-5
CDR3nt: TGTGCCAGCAGTTACTCCTGGGTGAACACTGAAGCTTTCTTT
CDR3aa: CASSYSWVNTEAFF

abundance: -
j_gene: TRBJ1-5
d_gene: -
v_gene: TRBV6-5
CDR3nt: TGTGCCAGCAGTTCGGTCGGTGGGGCGAGCAATCAGCCCCAGCATTTT
CDR3aa: CASSSVGGASNQPQHF

abundance: -
j_gene: TRBJ1-1
d_gene: TRBD1
v_gene: TRBV2
CDR3nt: TGTGCCAGCTACAGGGGTAGGAACACTGAAGCTTTCTTT
CDR3aa: CASYRGRNTEAFF

abundance: once
j_gene: TRBJ2-5
d_gene: TRBD2
v_gene: TRBV3-1/TRBV3-2
CDR3nt: TGTGCCAGCAGCCAAGATCCGGGACTAGCGGGGAACCAAGAGACCCAGTACTTC
CDR3aa: CASSQDPGLAGNQETQYF

abundance: -
j_gene: TRBJ2-7
d_gene: -
v_gene: TRBV13
CDR3nt: TGTGCCAGCAGCCAAGGATGGACCTACGAGCAGTACTTC
CDR3aa: CASSQGWTYEQYF

abundance: -
j_gene: TRBJ2-5
d_gene: -
v_gene: TRBV6-5
CDR3nt: TGTGCCAGCAGGCGTTCCGGGACACTCCAAGAGACCCAGTACTTC
CDR3aa: CASRRSGTLQETQYF

abundance: -
j_gene: TRBJ1-4
d_gene: -
v_gene: TRBV10-1
CDR3nt: TGCGCCAGCAGTGAGTCGACGGGGGAGGATGAAAAACTGTTTTTT
CDR3aa: CASSESTGEDEKLFF

abundance: -
j_gene: TRBJ2-1
d_gene: -
v_gene: TRBV7-6
CDR3nt: TGTGCCAGCAGCTTAGGGGGGGCCCCGGGAGTGAGGCTACCTGAGCAGTTCTTC
CDR3aa: CASSLGGAPGVRLPEQFF

abundance: -
j_gene: TRBJ2-2
d_gene: TRBD2
v_gene: TRBV7-2
CDR3nt: TGTGCCAGCAGCTTTTCCCCTAGCGGGGTTGACGGGGAGCTGTTTTTT
CDR3aa: CASSFSPSGVDGELFF